These T cell receptor beta chains were read from a single sample in a study of T cell responses to AZD1222 COVID-19 vaccine. Only in-frame clones appear in the TCRdb table, and some are missing; sequencing was by immunoSEQ multiplex PCR. The sample consists of fewer than 200,000 clones, 87% of them appearing once. Source: peripheral blood, taken 28 days after the second AZD1222 dose. These receptors all come from an adult who received the AZD1222 COVID-19 vaccine. Each CDR3 is given with its conserved first and last residue. D genes are given only for firm matches. Size is omitted from some rows. Given values are once, few, many or a class for expanded clones.

len	d_gene	v_gene	j_gene	abundance	CDR3nt	CDR3aa
14	NA	TRBV5-4	TRBJ2-3	once	TGTGCCAGCAGCACTGGACAGCTAACAGATACGCAGTATTTT	CASSTGQLTDTQYF
14	NA	TRBV6-2/TRBV6-3	TRBJ1-2	once	TGTGCCAGCAGTGAGATTGACAGGAACTATGGCTACACCTTC	CASSEIDRNYGYTF
15	TRBD1	TRBV18	TRBJ1-6	NA	TGTGCCAGCTCACCACCGGCAGGGGGCAATTCACCCCTCCACTTT	CASSPPAGGNSPLHF
16	NA	TRBV27	TRBJ1-2	NA	TGTGCCAGCAGTTTAGCCAGCTCTAGAACTAACTATGGCTACACCTTC	CASSLASSRTNYGYTF
14	TRBD1	TRBV9	TRBJ1-2	NA	TGTGCCAGCAGCGTAGCGACCCGGACAGGGGGTTACACCTTC	CASSVATRTGGYTF
17	TRBD2	TRBV12-5	TRBJ2-1	NA	TGTGCTAGTGGTTTCTCTCTAGCGGGGGGGCAAAACAATGAGCAGTTCTTC	CASGFSLAGGQNNEQFF
13	NA	TRBV6-1	TRBJ1-5	NA	TGTGCCAGCAGTGAAGAGGTTTATCAGCCCCAGCATTTT	CASSEEVYQPQHF
16	TRBD1	TRBV5-6	TRBJ1-2	NA	TGTGCCAGCAGCTGGGGACCGGACAGGGTGGTCGGCGGCTACACCTTC	CASSWGPDRVVGGYTF
14	TRBD1	TRBV3-1/TRBV3-2	TRBJ1-2	once	TGTGCCAGCAGCCAAGGACAGGGGGTGGGTGGCTACACCTTC	CASSQGQGVGGYTF
15	NA	TRBV4-1	TRBJ1-2	few	TGCGCCAGCAGCCAAGGAACCCGGATGGGCTATGGCTACACCTTC	CASSQGTRMGYGYTF
13	NA	TRBV7-2	TRBJ2-1	NA	TGTGCCAGCAGCTTAGCTAGATACAATGAGCAGTTCTTC	CASSLARYNEQFF
14	TRBD1	TRBV7-9	TRBJ2-1	once	TGTGCCAGCAGCTTCTTGACAGGGGGGAGGGAGCAGTTCTTC	CASSFLTGGREQFF
13	NA	TRBV14	TRBJ1-2	NA	TGTGCCAGCAGCTTTTGGGCTAACTATGGCTACACCTTC	CASSFWANYGYTF
14	NA	TRBV4-3	TRBJ2-2	NA	TGCGCCAGCAGCCAAGATTGGGGCACCGGGGAGCTGTTTTTT	CASSQDWGTGELFF
14	NA	TRBV11-2	TRBJ2-1	once	TGTGCCAGCAGCTTTGCAGGGGCCAGCTATGAGCAGTTCTTC	CASSFAGASYEQFF
12	NA	TRBV7-2	TRBJ2-1	NA	TGTGCCAGCAGTCTTGGGTGGGATGAGCAGTTCTTC	CASSLGWDEQFF
17	TRBD1	TRBV7-9	TRBJ2-2	NA	TGTGCCAGCAGCTTAACCATTACAGGGGGTGGGCCCGGGGAGCTGTTTTTT	CASSLTITGGGPGELFF
13	NA	TRBV7-2	TRBJ2-3	NA	TGTGCCAGCAGCTTAGTAGCAATAGATACGCAGTATTTT	CASSLVAIDTQYF
14	NA	TRBV2	TRBJ1-1	NA	TGTGCCAGCAGTGAAGCAAGGGGCTTCACTGAAGCTTTCTTT	CASSEARGFTEAFF
12	NA	TRBV6-5	TRBJ1-6	NA	TGTGCCAGCAGTAGATTCTATTCACCCCTCCACTTT	CASSRFYSPLHF
13	NA	TRBV19	TRBJ1-1	NA	TGTGCCAGTAGTATAGTGGGCCCCACTGAAGCTTTCTTT	CASSIVGPTEAFF
15	TRBD1	TRBV5-6	TRBJ1-1	once	TGTGCCAGCAGCTTGCTCCAGGGGGGTCAAACTGAAGCTTTCTTT	CASSLLQGGQTEAFF
14	NA	TRBV6-4	TRBJ2-4	NA	TGTGCCAGCAGCCCCTCAAGAGGGGAAAACATTCAGTACTTC	CASSPSRGENIQYF
15	NA	TRBV27	TRBJ1-6	NA	TGTGCCAGCAGTTTATCAGGGGGCTATAATTCACCCCTCCACTTT	CASSLSGGYNSPLHF